The 23 T cell receptor beta chains presented below share a single source sample, sequenced in a study of blood T cells in healthy people across ages. A second PCR of about 6 to 11 cycles used a sample-barcoded 5' primer and a J-beta primer mix. TCRdb re-called the 5' RACE reads through MiXCR, storing one row per CDR3 protein. The repertoire has hundreds of thousands of distinct CDR3 sequences, about 55% of them found once; the top ten carry under 60%. The sample consisted of blood. The receptors stem from a man aged 55 to 70 in good health.

This clonotype was seen a handful of times. For the CDR3, the DNA is TGTGCCAGCAGGCGGACTAGCGGGGAGGGAGAGACCCAGTACTTC. This codes for CASRRTSGEGETQYF. J is TRBJ2-5 and V is TRBV6-6, with 12 nucleotides matching TRBD2. Germline CDR1 and CDR2: MNHNY and SVGAGI (reference sequence). V was clipped by 6 bases and J by 4 bases; unmatched bases: 6. The CDR3 is 15 residues long.

About this clonotype itself: A much larger clone is a single base away; this may be a read error. This chain joins TRBV7-2 and TRBJ2-3; D is ambiguous. The germline CDR1 and CDR2 sequences are SGHTA and FQGNSA. V was cut by 2 bases and J by 3 bases, with 6 bases left in between. This CDR3 contains 13 residues. The CDR3 DNA reads as TGTGCCAGCAGCTTAAATAGAACAGATACGCAGTATTTT. Translated: CASSLNRTDTQYF. Combining the CDR3 with reference TRBV7-2 and TRBJ2-3 gives the whole variable domain GAGVSQSPSNKVTEKGKDVELRCDPISGHTALYWYRQSLGQGLEFLIYFQGNSAPDKSGLPSDRFSAERTGGSVSTLTIQRTQQEDSAVYLCASSLNRTDTQYFGPGTRLTVL.

The chain links TRBV2 to TRBJ2-3; 8 positions agree with TRBD2. The CDR3 loop spans 15 amino acids. Losses at the gene ends were 10 bases for V and 0 bases for J; bases not matched to a gene: 9. From germline, CDR1 is SNHLY and CDR2 FYNNEI. CDR3 in DNA: TGTGCCACCGAGGGGCAGCGGGAGAGCACAGATACGCAGTATTTT. This codes for CATEGQRESTDTQYF. The complete variable domain, with remaining parts taken from reference TRBV2 and TRBJ2-3, reads EPEVTQTPSHQVTQMGQEVILRCVPISNHLYFYWYRQILGQKVEFLVSFYNNEISEKSEIFDDQFSVERPDGSNFTLKIRSTKLEDSAMYFCATEGQRESTDTQYFGPGTRLTVL.

V is TRBV6-2 or TRBV6-3 and J is TRBJ2-1; D is unclear. The CDR3 is 18 amino acids. Trimming took off 2 bases at V and 5 bases at J, with 22 bases between the two ends. CDR1 is MNHEY, CDR2 SVGEGT, per germline. The CDR3 is CASSYETSPRPSNNEQFF. The DNA of the CDR3 is TGTGCCAGCAGTTACGAGACTTCGCCCCGTCCATCCAACAATGAGCAGTTCTTC.

This clonotype was detected once. An end of the junction does not agree with germline; a read error may underlie this. The chain is built from TRBV12-3 or TRBV12-4 and TRBJ1-5; D is unclear. CDR3 length equals 15 residues. The CDR3 bases are TGTGCCTGCAGTGCCCAGTTGGGTAGCAATCAGCCCCAGCATTTT. Its protein is CACSAQLGSNQPQHF.

This clonotype appeared once. The rearrangement uses TRBV6-5 and TRBJ2-5, with D possibly TRBD2 on 6 matching bases. This CDR3 has 15 amino acids. Trimming pared 8 bases from V and 2 bases from J, leaving 18 bases between. Germline V lookup: CDR1 MNHEY, CDR2 SVGAGI. This chain's CDR3 is CASRSGVLTQETQYF. CDR3 coding DNA: TGTGCCAGCCGGTCGGGAGTCCTAACTCAAGAGACCCAGTACTTC.

This clonotype showed up many times. The V and J genes are TRBV7-2 and TRBJ1-1; weak D call: TRBD1 (6 bases). The V end lost 2 bases, the J end lost 1 base, and 14 bases lay between the germline ends. From germline, CDR1 is SGHTA and CDR2 FQGNSA. The CDR3 is made up of 16 amino acids. This CDR3 reads CASSLRGAGRNTEAFF. The CDR3 nucleotides are TGTGCCAGCAGCTTAAGGGGGGCCGGCAGGAACACTGAAGCTTTCTTT.

About this clonotype: Its ends do not fully match the called genes, so a read error is possible. The rearrangement uses TRBV27 and TRBJ1-5; D is unresolved. Per germline, CDR1 MNHEY and CDR2 SMNVEV (reference sequence). This CDR3 has 14 amino acids. CDR3 coding DNA: TGTGCCAGCAGTCCGGACGGGAGCAAGCAGCCCCAGCATTTT. Its translation is CASSPDGSKQPQHF.

This clonotype was recorded at least ten times. The chain recombines TRBV12-3 or TRBV12-4 with TRBJ1-2, with TRBD1 matching over 7 bases. The CDR3 sequence is 14 residues long. V lost 6 bases and J lost 2; bases outside the gene matches: 6. The CDR3: CASSPQGGNYGYTF. For the CDR3, the DNA is TGTGCCAGCAGCCCCCAGGGGGGAAACTATGGCTACACCTTC.

The chain is built from TRBV29-1 and TRBJ1-2, with D hard to call. V lost 1 base and J 1 base, leaving 10 bases between the germline ends. Germline CDR1 reads SQVTM; CDR2 reads ANQGSEA. The CDR3 loop spans 14 amino acids. CDR3 protein: CSVEVSGRNYGYTF. The CDR3 DNA sequence: TGCAGCGTTGAAGTAAGCGGTCGTAACTATGGCTACACCTTC.

The rearrangement joins TRBV28 to TRBJ2-7; possible D gene TRBD1, 5 bases. Germline CDR1 and CDR2: MDHEN and SYDVKM. This CDR3 is 13 amino acids long. V lost 4 bases to trimming and J lost 4 bases, with 11 bases between them. CDR3 residues: CASSSPQGYEQYF. In nucleotides, the CDR3 is TGTGCCAGCAGTTCCCCTCAGGGATACGAGCAGTACTTC.

The rearrangement uses TRBV24-1 and TRBJ2-1; a possible D gene is TRBD1 (6 bases). Germline-derived CDR1 and CDR2 are KGHDR and SFDVKD. The CDR3 has 16 residues. Trimming cost V 2 bases and J 7 bases, with 17 bases left between them. Here the CDR3 reads CATSDYPRGMENEQFF. The CDR3 DNA is TGTGCCACCAGTGATTACCCCAGGGGCATGGAGAATGAGCAGTTCTTC.

This clonotype came up many times. Here the CDR3 reads CASRELHEQFF. The CDR3, as DNA: TGTGCCAGCAGGGAGTTACATGAGCAGTTCTTC. The chain uses TRBV2 and TRBJ2-1; no clear D gene. Germline CDR1 SNHLY, CDR2 FYNNEI. V was clipped by 6 bases and J by 8 bases, with 8 bases between them. This CDR3 is built from 11 residues.

This clonotype is medium-sized by share. The gene calls are TRBV7-2 and TRBJ1-2, with 7 bases matching TRBD1. The CDR3 has 12 amino acids. The V gene's germline CDR1 is SGHTA and CDR2 FQGNSA. V was clipped by 2 bases and J by 6 bases; unmatched bases: 0. CDR3 sequence reads: CASSLTGDGYTF. CDR3 DNA sequence: TGTGCCAGCAGCTTAACAGGGGATGGCTACACCTTC.

This chain uses TRBV6-2 or TRBV6-3 with TRBJ2-3; 10 positions agree with TRBD2. Germline V gives CDR1 MNHEY, CDR2 SVGEGT. The V gene end was trimmed by 8 bases and the J gene end by 5 bases; junction bases not matched to a gene: 4. The CDR3 runs to 13 residues. The CDR3 coding sequence is TGTGCCAGCCGGCTAGCGGGAGAAGATACGCAGTATTTT. Protein sequence: CASRLAGEDTQYF.

V usage is TRBV7-2 and J usage is TRBJ2-3; D uncertain. The CDR3 runs 14 residues. CDR1 and CDR2 from the germline V gene are SGHTA and FQGNSA. Trimming took 5 bases from V and 5 from J, leaving 14 bases between them. CDR3 sequence reads: CASSPGGDLDTQYF. CDR3 nucleotides: TGTGCCAGCAGCCCCGGTGGGGATTTAGATACGCAGTATTTT.

This clonotype showed up just a few times. This chain connects TRBV5-1 to TRBJ2-1; D ambiguous. Trimming shortened V by 4 bases and J by 3 bases, and 17 bases separated the two germline ends. There are 16 residues in the CDR3. From germline, CDR1 is SGHRS and CDR2 YFSETQ. CDR3 region: CASSVGIGSGYNEQFF. DNA for the CDR3: TGCGCCAGCAGCGTGGGTATCGGGTCGGGCTACAATGAGCAGTTCTTC. Variable domain in full (rest from reference TRBV5-1 and TRBJ2-1): KAGVTQTPRYLIKTRGQQVTLSCSPISGHRSVSWYQQTPGQGLQFLFEYFSETQRNKGNFPGRFSGRQFSNSRSEMNVSTLELGDSALYLCASSVGIGSGYNEQFFGPGTRLTVL.

The V call is TRBV18, the J call TRBJ1-1; TRBD1 agrees at 7 bases. V shed 5 bases, J shed 0 bases, and the junction held 21 bases outside the gene matches. Germline V gene lookup returns CDR1 KGHSH and CDR2 LQKENI. The CDR3 contains 20 residues. This CDR3 reads CASSSYRAQGGLSVNTEAFF. CDR3 DNA sequence: TGTGCCAGCTCATCTTACAGAGCGCAGGGGGGCCTCTCGGTGAACACTGAAGCTTTCTTT.

The V and J genes are TRBV27 and TRBJ1-2; TRBD1 agrees at 9 bases. This CDR3 spans 16 amino acids. J gave up 1 base and V 7 bases, and 10 bases lay outside the gene matches. The germline V gene has CDR1 MNHEY and CDR2 SMNVEV (reference sequence). CDR3 in DNA: TGTGCCAGCACTACCAGGGACAGGGCGGATAACTATGGCTACACCTTC. This translates into CASTTRDRADNYGYTF.

Regarding this clonotype: A much larger clone lies a single base off, so this may be a read error. The V call is TRBV12-3 or TRBV12-4, the J call TRBJ2-5; 9 bases are shared with TRBD1. The CDR3 covers 13 residues. CDR3 residues: CASSLGTGTEQCF. As DNA, the CDR3 is TGTGCCAGCAGCCTCGGGACAGGGACCGAGCAGTGCTTC.

This clonotype appeared a single time. The J gene is TRBJ2-3, the V gene TRBV4-2; D is unclear. The CDR3 loop spans 14 amino acids. CDR1 LGHNA and CDR2 YNFKEQ come from the germline V gene. Trimming took 3 bases from V and 5 from J, leaving 12 bases between them. The CDR3 sequence: CASSHRSVGDTQYF. DNA for the CDR3: TGTGCCAGCAGCCATCGGAGCGTTGGAGATACGCAGTATTTT.

The chain is built from TRBV25-1 and TRBJ2-7, with D uncertain. Germline loops: CDR1 MGHDK, CDR2 SYGVNS. Between the trimmed V and J ends, which lost 2 bases and 2 bases, there was a span of 7 bases. The CDR3 is 13 amino acids. The CDR3 region is CASSEPEPYEQYF. The CDR3 DNA follows: TGTGCCAGCAGTGAACCCGAGCCCTACGAGCAGTACTTC.

Written as DNA, the CDR3 is TGTGCCAGCACTCGGCGGGCCACAGATACGCAGTATTTT. Protein sequence: CASTRRATDTQYF. The chain employs TRBV6-6 and TRBJ2-3, with D possibly TRBD2 on 5 matching bases. Germline CDR1 and CDR2: MNHNY and SVGAGI (reference sequence). V was pared by 7 bases and J by 2 bases, with 10 bases between. The CDR3 loop spans 13 amino acids.